Listed below are T cell receptor beta chains from one sample, sequenced in a study of T cell responses to AZD1222 COVID-19 vaccine. Libraries were prepared by immunoSEQ multiplex PCR; TCRdb keeps only in-frame clonotypes and omits some of them. This sample carries 160,000 or so clones, 88% of them seen once, and the ten largest clones take 4.3%. The source was peripheral blood, collected 28 days after the second AZD1222 dose. The origin of the receptors is an adult who received the AZD1222 COVID-19 vaccine. Each CDR3 is given with its conserved first and last residue. D genes are given only for firm matches. Clone size, where shown, is once, few, many, or a class for clones that have expanded.

>TRBJ2-3|few|TRBV30|.
TGTGCCTGGAGTGTGGCGCAGGGGGATACGCAGTATTTT
CAWSVAQGDTQYF
>TRBJ1-1|.|TRBV14|.
TGTGCCAGCAGCCAATTCAGGGTACTGTCTACTGAAGCTTTCTTT
CASSQFRVLSTEAFF
>TRBJ1-1|.|TRBV7-7|.
TGTGCCAGCAGCGCCATGACAGCCACAGACACTGAAGCTTTCTTT
CASSAMTATDTEAFF
>TRBJ1-6|.|TRBV3-1/TRBV3-2|.
TGTGCCAGCAGCACTCGGGGTTCAGATTCACCCCTCCACTTT
CASSTRGSDSPLHF
>TRBJ1-3|once|TRBV25-1|.
TGTGCCAGCGGGACTTCTGGAAACACCATATATTTT
CASGTSGNTIYF
>TRBJ2-3|once|TRBV18|.
TGTGCCAGCTCACCTGGCGATACGCAGTATTTT
CASSPGDTQYF
>TRBJ1-1|.|TRBV13|.
TGTGCCAGCAGCTTCCGGGGTGAAGCTTTCTTT
CASSFRGEAFF
>TRBJ2-3|.|TRBV3-1/TRBV3-2|.
TGTGCCAGCAGCCAAGACGGAGGAGATACGCAGTATTTT
CASSQDGGDTQYF
>TRBJ2-7|.|TRBV2|.
TGTGCCAGCAACCAGGGACGGGGAGCCTACGAGCAGTACTTC
CASNQGRGAYEQYF
>TRBJ1-6|.|TRBV2|.
TGTGCCAGCTCCCCCCCCCTGGTGAATAATTCACCCCTCCACTTT
CASSPPLVNNSPLHF
>TRBJ1-2|.|TRBV5-6|.
TGTGCCAGCAGCTCCTACCCCGGGGATCGATTCTATGGCTACACCTTC
CASSSYPGDRFYGYTF
>TRBJ2-2|.|TRBV2|TRBD1
TGTGCCAGCGGAATGACAGGGCCGGGCGGGGAGCTGTTTTTT
CASGMTGPGGELFF
>TRBJ1-3|.|TRBV9|.
TGTGCCAGCAATGGACGGACGAGCTCTGGAAACACCATATATTTT
CASNGRTSSGNTIYF
>TRBJ1-4|.|TRBV18|.
TGTGCCAGCTCACCACCGGGAGGAGGGGGTGAAAAACTGTTTTTT
CASSPPGGGGEKLFF
>TRBJ1-6|.|TRBV18|.
TGTGCCAGCTCACTGCAGATAGGAGGTGCGGATTCACCCCTCCACTTT
CASSLQIGGADSPLHF
>TRBJ2-7|once|TRBV2|.
TGTGCCAGCAGTGAGTTCAGGGAGATCTACGAGCAGTACTTC
CASSEFREIYEQYF
>TRBJ1-1|.|TRBV7-9|.
TGTGCCAGCAGCCGCCCGGGCAGGGTGAACACTGAAGCTTTCTTT
CASSRPGRVNTEAFF
>TRBJ1-5|.|TRBV6-6|.
TGTGCCAGCAGTTACGAAGTTCAGGGGAATCAGCCCCAGCATTTT
CASSYEVQGNQPQHF
>TRBJ1-1|.|TRBV7-8|.
TGTGCCACTTTTTTGGGGAGGTTTTCGAACACTGAAGCTTTCTTT
CATFLGRFSNTEAFF
>TRBJ2-7|.|TRBV18|.
TGTGCCAGCTCACCCGGCAGGGAAGATTACGAGCAGTACTTC
CASSPGREDYEQYF
>TRBJ1-2|.|TRBV19|.
TGTGCCAGTAGTTTCGGGGCCTATGGCTACACCTTC
CASSFGAYGYTF
>TRBJ1-5|.|TRBV6-6|.
TGTGCCAGCAGTTACTCGGGAGGGGTGAATCAGCCCCAGCATTTT
CASSYSGGVNQPQHF
>TRBJ1-1|.|TRBV5-5|.
TGTGCCAGCAGCTTTGAGGGGAACACTGAAGCTTTCTTT
CASSFEGNTEAFF
>TRBJ1-2|.|TRBV14|.
TGTGCCAGCAGCCAAGATCCGGCGGGTTATGGCTACACCTTC
CASSQDPAGYGYTF
>TRBJ1-1|.|TRBV7-9|.
TGTGCCAGCAGCTTAAGGACATCCAAGGAAACTGAAGCTTTCTTT
CASSLRTSKETEAFF
>TRBJ1-6|.|TRBV5-1|.
TGCGCCAGCAGCACGCGACTGGGTGACGATTCACCCCTCCACTTT
CASSTRLGDDSPLHF
>TRBJ1-1|.|TRBV4-2|.
TGTGCCAGCAGCCAAGATTCCCACCCCGGGACCTATAACACTGAAGCTTTCTTT
CASSQDSHPGTYNTEAFF
>TRBJ2-1|.|TRBV6-5|.
TGTGCCAGCAAGTCCGGCGCAGGTGAGCAGTTCTTC
CASKSGAGEQFF
>TRBJ2-3|.|TRBV5-3|TRBD2
TGTGCCAGAAGAGCGGGACGGCGACCTAGCACAGATACGCAGTATTTT
CARRAGRRPSTDTQYF
>TRBJ1-3|.|TRBV10-3|TRBD1
TGTGCCATCAGTGACAAGGGACAGGGTGTCTCTGGAAACACCATATATTTT
CAISDKGQGVSGNTIYF